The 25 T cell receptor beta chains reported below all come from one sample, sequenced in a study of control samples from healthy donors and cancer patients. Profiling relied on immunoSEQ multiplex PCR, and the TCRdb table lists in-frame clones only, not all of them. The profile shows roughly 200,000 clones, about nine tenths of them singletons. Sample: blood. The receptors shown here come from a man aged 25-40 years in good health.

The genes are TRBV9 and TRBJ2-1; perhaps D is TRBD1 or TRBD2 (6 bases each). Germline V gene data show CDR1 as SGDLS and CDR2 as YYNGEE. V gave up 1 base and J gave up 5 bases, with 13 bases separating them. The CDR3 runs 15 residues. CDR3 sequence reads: CASSVRGGMNNEQFF. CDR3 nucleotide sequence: TGTGCCAGCAGCGTAAGAGGGGGGATGAACAATGAGCAGTTCTTC.

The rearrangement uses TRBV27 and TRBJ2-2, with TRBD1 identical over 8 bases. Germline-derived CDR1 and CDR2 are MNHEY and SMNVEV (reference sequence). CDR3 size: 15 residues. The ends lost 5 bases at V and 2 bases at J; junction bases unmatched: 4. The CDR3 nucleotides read TGTGCCAGCAGTGGACAGGGCCCTAACACCGGGGAGCTGTTTTTT. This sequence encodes CASSGQGPNTGELFF.

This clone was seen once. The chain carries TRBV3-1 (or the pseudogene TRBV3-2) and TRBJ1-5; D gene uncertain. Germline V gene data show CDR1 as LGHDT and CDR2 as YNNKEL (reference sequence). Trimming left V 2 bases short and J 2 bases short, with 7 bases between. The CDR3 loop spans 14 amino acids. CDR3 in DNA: TGTGCCAGCAGCCAACACAGCGGCAATCAGCCCCAGCATTTT. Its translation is CASSQHSGNQPQHF.

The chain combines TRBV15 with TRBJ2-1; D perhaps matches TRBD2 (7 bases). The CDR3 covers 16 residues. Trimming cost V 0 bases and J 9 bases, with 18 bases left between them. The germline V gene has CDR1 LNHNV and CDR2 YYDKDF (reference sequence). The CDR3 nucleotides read TGTGCCACCAGCAGAGATCTCCGGAGGGGGGGCACTGAGCAGTTCTTC. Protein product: CATSRDLRRGGTEQFF.

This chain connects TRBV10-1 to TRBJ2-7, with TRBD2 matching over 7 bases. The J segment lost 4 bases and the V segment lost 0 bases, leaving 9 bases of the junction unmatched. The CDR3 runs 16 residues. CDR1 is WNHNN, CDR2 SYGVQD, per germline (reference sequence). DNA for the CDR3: TGCGCCAGCAGTGAGTCCTCTAGCGGTTTTAGGTACGAGCAGTACTTC. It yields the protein CASSESSSGFRYEQYF.

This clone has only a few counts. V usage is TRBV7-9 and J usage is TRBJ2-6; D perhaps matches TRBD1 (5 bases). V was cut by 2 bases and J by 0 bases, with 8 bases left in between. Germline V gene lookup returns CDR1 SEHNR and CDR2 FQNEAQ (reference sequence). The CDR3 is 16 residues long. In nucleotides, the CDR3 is TGTGCCAGCAGCTTATTCGACAGCTCTGGGGCCAACGTCCTGACTTTC. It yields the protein CASSLFDSSGANVLTF.

The CDR3 DNA sequence: TGTGCCAGCAGCGGATGGGACAGGGCCACTGAAGCTTTCTTT. This encodes CASSGWDRATEAFF. The V gene is TRBV27, the J gene TRBJ1-1; 9 bases are a match to TRBD1. V trimming: 6 bases; J trimming: 4 bases; junction bases outside the gene matches: 6. Germline V gene data show CDR1 as MNHEY and CDR2 as SMNVEV (reference sequence). This CDR3 is 14 amino acids long.

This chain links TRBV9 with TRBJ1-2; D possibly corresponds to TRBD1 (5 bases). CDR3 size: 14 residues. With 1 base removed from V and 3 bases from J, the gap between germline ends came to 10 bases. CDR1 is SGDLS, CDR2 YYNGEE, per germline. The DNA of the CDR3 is TGTGCCAGCAGCGTAACGGGGGTGCACTATGGCTACACCTTC. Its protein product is CASSVTGVHYGYTF.

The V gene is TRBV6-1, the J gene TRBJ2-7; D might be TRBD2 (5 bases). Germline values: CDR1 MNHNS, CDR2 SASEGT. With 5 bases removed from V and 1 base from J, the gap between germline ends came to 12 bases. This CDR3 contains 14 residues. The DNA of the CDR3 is TGTGCCAGCAGTTCGCGAGCGGAATCCTACGAGCAGTACTTC. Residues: CASSSRAESYEQYF.

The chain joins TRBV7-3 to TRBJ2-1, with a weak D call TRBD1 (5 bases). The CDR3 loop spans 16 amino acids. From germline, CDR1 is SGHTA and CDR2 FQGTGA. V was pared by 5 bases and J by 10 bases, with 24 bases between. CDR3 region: CASSPRTRDLSKEQFF. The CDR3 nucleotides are TGTGCCAGCAGCCCGCGGACCAGGGATCTTTCAAAGGAGCAGTTCTTC.

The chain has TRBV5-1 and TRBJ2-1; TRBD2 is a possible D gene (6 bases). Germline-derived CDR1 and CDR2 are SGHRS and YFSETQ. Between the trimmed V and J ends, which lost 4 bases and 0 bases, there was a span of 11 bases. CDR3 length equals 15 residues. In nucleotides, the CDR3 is TGCGCCAGCAGCGAGGACGGGGGCTCCTACAATGAGCAGTTCTTC. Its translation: CASSEDGGSYNEQFF. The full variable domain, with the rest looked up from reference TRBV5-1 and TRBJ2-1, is KAGVTQTPRYLIKTRGQQVTLSCSPISGHRSVSWYQQTPGQGLQFLFEYFSETQRNKGNFPGRFSGRQFSNSRSEMNVSTLELGDSALYLCASSEDGGSYNEQFFGPGTRLTVL.

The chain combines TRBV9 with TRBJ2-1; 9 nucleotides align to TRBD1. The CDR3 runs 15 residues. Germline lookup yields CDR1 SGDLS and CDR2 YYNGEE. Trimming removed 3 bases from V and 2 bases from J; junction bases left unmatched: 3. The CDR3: CASSDTGGPYNEQFF. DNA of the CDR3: TGTGCCAGCAGCGACACAGGGGGCCCCTACAATGAGCAGTTCTTC.

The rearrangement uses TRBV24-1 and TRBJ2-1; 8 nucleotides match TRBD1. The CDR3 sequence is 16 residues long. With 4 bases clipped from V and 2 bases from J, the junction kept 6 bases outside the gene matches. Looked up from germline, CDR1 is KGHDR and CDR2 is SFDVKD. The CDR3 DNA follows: TGTGCCACCAGTGAAGCCCAGGGGGCCACCTACAATGAGCAGTTCTTC. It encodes CATSEAQGATYNEQFF.

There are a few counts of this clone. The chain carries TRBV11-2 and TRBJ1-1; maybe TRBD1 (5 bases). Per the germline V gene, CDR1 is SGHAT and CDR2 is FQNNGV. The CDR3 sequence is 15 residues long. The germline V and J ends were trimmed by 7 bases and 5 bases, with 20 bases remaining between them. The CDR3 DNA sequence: TGTGCCAGCAATTACTTCGGGAGGGGAGGAACTGAAGCTTTCTTT. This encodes CASNYFGRGGTEAFF.

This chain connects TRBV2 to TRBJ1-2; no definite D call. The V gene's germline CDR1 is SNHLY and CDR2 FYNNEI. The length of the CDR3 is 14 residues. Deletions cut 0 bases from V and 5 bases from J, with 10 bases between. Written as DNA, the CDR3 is TGTGCCAGCAGTGAAGCGACCGGCGGGTATGGCTACACCTTC. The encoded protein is CASSEATGGYGYTF. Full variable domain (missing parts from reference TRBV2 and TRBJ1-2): EPEVTQTPSHQVTQMGQEVILRCVPISNHLYFYWYRQILGQKVEFLVSFYNNEISEKSEIFDDQFSVERPDGSNFTLKIRSTKLEDSAMYFCASSEATGGYGYTFGSGTRLTVV.

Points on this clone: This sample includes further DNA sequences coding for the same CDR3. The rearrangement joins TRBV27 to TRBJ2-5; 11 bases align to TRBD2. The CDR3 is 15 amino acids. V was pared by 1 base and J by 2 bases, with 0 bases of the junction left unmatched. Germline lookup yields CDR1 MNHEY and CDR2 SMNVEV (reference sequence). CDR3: CASSLLAGGQETQYF. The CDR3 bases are TGTGCCAGCAGTTTATTAGCGGGGGGGCAAGAGACCCAGTACTTC.

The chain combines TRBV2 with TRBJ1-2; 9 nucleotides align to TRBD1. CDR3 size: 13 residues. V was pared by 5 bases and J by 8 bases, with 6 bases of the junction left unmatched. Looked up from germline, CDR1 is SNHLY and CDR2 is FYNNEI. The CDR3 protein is CASSRGQGGGYTF. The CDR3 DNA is TGTGCCAGCAGTCGGGGACAGGGTGGGGGCTACACCTTC.

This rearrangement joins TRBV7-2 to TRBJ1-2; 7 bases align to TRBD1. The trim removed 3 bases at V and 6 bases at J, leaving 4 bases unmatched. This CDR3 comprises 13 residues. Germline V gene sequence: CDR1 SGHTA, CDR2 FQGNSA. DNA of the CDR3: TGTGCCAGCAGCTTCACAGGGGCAAATGGCTACACCTTC. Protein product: CASSFTGANGYTF.

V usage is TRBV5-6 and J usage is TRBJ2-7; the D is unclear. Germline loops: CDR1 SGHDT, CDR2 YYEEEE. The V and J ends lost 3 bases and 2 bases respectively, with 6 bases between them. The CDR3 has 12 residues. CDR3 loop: CASSSRAYEQYF. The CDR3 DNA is TGTGCCAGCAGCTCCAGAGCCTACGAGCAGTACTTC.

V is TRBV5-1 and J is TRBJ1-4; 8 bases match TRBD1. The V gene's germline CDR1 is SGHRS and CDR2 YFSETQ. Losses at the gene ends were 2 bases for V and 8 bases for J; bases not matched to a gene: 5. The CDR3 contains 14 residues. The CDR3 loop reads CASSFQGAEEKLFF. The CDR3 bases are TGCGCCAGCAGCTTTCAGGGGGCGGAGGAAAAACTGTTTTTT.

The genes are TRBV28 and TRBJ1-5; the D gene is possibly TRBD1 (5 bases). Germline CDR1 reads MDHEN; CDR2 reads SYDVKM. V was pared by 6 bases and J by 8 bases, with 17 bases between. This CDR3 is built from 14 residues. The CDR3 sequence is CASRGGRGVKPQHF. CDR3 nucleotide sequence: TGTGCCAGCAGGGGGGGACGGGGAGTGAAGCCCCAGCATTTT.

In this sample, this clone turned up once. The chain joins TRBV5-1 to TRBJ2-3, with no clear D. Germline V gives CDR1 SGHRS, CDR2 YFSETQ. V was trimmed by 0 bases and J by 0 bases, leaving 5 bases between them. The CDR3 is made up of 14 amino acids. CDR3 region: CASSLAVSTDTQYF. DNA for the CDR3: TGCGCCAGCAGCTTGGCCGTTAGCACAGATACGCAGTATTTT. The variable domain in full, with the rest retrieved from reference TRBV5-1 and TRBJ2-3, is KAGVTQTPRYLIKTRGQQVTLSCSPISGHRSVSWYQQTPGQGLQFLFEYFSETQRNKGNFPGRFSGRQFSNSRSEMNVSTLELGDSALYLCASSLAVSTDTQYFGPGTRLTVL.

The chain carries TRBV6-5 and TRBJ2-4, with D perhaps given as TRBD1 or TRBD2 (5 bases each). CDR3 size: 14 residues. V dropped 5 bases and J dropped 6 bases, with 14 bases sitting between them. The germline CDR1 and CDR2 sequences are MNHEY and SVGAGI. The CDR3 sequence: CASSLLAGGNIQYF. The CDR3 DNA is TGTGCCAGCAGTCTCCTGGCTGGGGGAAACATTCAGTACTTC.

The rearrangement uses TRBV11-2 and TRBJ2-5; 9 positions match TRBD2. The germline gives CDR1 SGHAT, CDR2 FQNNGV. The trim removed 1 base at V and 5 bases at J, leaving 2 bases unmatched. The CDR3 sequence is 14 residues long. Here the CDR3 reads CASSLGTSGETQYF. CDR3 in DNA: TGTGCCAGCAGCTTAGGAACTAGCGGGGAGACCCAGTACTTC.

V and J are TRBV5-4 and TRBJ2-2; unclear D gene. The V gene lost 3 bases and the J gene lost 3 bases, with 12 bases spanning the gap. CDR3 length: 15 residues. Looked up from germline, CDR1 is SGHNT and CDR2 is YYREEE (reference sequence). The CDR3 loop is CASSYDFSYTGELFF. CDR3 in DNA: TGTGCCAGCAGCTACGACTTCTCTTACACCGGGGAGCTGTTTTTT.